This TCR beta chain comes out of a study of regulatory T cells in long-lasting Graves disease. The V gene's germline CDR1 is SGHRS and CDR2 YFSETQ. The CDR3 is 16 residues long. Trimming took 0 bases from V and 4 from J; bases not matched to a gene: 6. With iRepertoire HTBI primers and Arm-PCR of CDR3 regions, TCR beta libraries were built. TCRdb redid the calling of the multiplex PCR reads with MiXCR, one entry per CDR3 protein. The data show around 480,000 distinct CDR3 sequences, 15% to 20% seen once. This clonotype has just a few counts. The time point here: newly diagnosed GD, antithyroid drugs for less than 3 months. Generation of the TCR library employed RNA extracted from PBMCs. These data are also associated with another study on T cells in Graves' hyperthyroidism and ophthalmopathy. This second study notes: Initially, a first-round RT-PCR of the TCR CDR3 employed the HTBI primer set.

This receptor was identified in a woman aged 35-65 years with Graves disease. The sequencing here drew on peripheral blood mononuclear cells (PBMCs), taken at new diagnosis, from a patient treated with antithyroid drugs. The rearrangement links TRBV5-1 to TRBJ1-3, with 8 nucleotides matching TRBD1. The CDR3 sequence: CASSLGSGGKGNTIYF. The CDR3 DNA reads TGCGCCAGCAGCTTGGGCTCAGGGGGCAAAGGAAACACCATATATTTT.